This TCR beta chain was recorded in a study of patients and donors after allogeneic stem cell transplantation. This clonotype showed up many times. TCRdb called the RT-PCR reads again in MiXCR, with one record for every CDR3 protein. The sample records 150,000 to 200,000 distinct CDR3 sequences, about a quarter being singletons. Material for sequencing was blood, either unsorted or a sorted T cell fraction (not recorded which). The TCR originated in a human donor who was either an allogeneic HSCT recipient or a stem cell or donor lymphocyte infusion donor (not recorded which). It is not recorded whose cells these are; they may come from a transplant donor.

The CDR3 DNA follows: TGCGCCAGCAGCTTGGTTGCGAATGAAAAACTGTTTTTT. This translates into CASSLVANEKLFF. The chain links TRBV5-1 to TRBJ1-4; D gene unclear. Trimming shortened V by 0 bases and J by 5 bases, and 5 bases separated the two germline ends. Germline V gives CDR1 SGHRS, CDR2 YFSETQ. The CDR3 extends over 13 amino acids.